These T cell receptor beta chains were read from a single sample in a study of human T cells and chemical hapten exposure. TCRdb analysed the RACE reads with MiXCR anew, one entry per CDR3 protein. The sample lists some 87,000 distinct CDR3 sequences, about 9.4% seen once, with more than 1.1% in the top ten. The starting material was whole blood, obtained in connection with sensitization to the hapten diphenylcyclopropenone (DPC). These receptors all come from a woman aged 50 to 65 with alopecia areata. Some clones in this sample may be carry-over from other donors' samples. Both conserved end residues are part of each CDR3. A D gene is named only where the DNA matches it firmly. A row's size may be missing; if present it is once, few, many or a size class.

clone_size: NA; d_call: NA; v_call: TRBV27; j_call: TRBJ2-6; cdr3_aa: CASSLSSGANVLTF; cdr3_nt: TGTGCCAGCAGTTTGAGCTCTGGGGCCAACGTCCTGACTTTC
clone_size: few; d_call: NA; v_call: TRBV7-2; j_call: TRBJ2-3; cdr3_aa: CASSPNLETIGTF; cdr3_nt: TGTGCCAGCAGCCCGAACCTTGAGACTATCGGGACTTTT
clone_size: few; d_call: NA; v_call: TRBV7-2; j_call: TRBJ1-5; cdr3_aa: CASSPESNQPQHF; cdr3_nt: TGTGCCAGCAGCCCCGAGAGCAATCAGCCCCAGCATTTT
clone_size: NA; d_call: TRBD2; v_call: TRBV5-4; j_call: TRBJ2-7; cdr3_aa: CASSPWGFGLAPVEQYF; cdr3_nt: TGTGCCAGCAGCCCCTGGGGGTTTGGACTAGCGCCAGTCGAGCAGTACTTC
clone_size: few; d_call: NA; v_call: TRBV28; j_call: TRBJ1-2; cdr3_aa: CASTIGGPGFFNGYTF; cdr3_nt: TGTGCCAGCACTATTGGGGGACCGGGTTTCTTTAATGGCTACACCTTC
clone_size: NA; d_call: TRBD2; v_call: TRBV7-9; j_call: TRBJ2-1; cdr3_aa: CASSLSGAGPNEQFF; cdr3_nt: TGTGCCAGCAGCTTATCGGGAGCGGGACCCAATGAGCAGTTCTTC
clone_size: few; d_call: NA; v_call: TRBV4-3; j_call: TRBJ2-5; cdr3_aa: CASSQDLRAGWGETQYF; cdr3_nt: TGCGCCAGCAGCCAAGATCTTAGGGCGGGATGGGGAGAGACCCAGTACTTC
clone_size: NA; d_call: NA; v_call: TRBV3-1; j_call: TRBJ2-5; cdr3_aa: CASSQGDRETQYF; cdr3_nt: TGTGCCAGCAGCCAAGGGGATCGCGAGACCCAGTACTTC
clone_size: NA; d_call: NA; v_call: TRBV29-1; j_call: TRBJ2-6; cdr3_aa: CSVKASSGANVLTF; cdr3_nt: TGCAGCGTTAAGGCAAGCTCTGGGGCCAACGTCCTGACTTTC
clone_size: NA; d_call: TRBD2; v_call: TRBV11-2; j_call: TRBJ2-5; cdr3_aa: CASTYGLAGIETQYF; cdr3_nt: TGTGCCAGCACTTACGGACTAGCGGGAATAGAGACCCAGTACTTC
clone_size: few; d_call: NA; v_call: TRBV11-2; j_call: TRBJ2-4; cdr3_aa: CASSGTGAKNIQYF; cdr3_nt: TGTGCCAGCAGCGGGACGGGAGCCAAAAACATTCAGTACTTC
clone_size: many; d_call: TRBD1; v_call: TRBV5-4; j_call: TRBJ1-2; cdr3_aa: CASSSGQGRDYGYTF; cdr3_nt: TGTGCCAGCAGCTCGGGACAGGGGCGTGACTATGGCTACACCTTC
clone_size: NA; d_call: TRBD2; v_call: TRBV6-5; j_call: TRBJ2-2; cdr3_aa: CAKKRLAANTGELFF; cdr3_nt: TGTGCCAAGAAACGACTAGCTGCAAACACCGGGGAGCTGTTTTTT
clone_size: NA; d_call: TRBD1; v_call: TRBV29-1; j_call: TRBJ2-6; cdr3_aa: CSVRTGGSGANVLTF; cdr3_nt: TGCAGCGTCCGGACAGGGGGCTCTGGGGCCAACGTCCTGACTTTC
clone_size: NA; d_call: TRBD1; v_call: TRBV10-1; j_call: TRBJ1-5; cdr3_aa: CASNSRQGAVGNQPQHF; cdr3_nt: TGCGCCAGCAATAGCCGACAGGGGGCTGTGGGCAATCAGCCCCAGCATTTT
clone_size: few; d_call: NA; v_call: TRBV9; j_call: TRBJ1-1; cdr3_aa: CASSPHRALNTEAFF; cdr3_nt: TGTGCCAGCAGCCCCCATCGGGCCCTGAACACTGAAGCTTTCTTT
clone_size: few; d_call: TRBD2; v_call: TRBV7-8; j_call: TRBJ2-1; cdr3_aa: CASSLASTSGRARVQFF; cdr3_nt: TGTGCCAGCAGCTTAGCTTCGACTAGCGGGAGGGCCAGGGTGCAGTTCTTC
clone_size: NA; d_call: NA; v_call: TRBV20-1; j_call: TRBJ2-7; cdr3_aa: CSASLRTYEQYF; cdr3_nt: TGCAGTGCTAGCTTGCGGACCTACGAGCAGTACTTC
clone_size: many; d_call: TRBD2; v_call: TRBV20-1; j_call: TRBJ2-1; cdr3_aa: CSASAGRAGNEQFF; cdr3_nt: TGCAGTGCTTCCGCTGGGAGGGCCGGCAATGAGCAGTTCTTC
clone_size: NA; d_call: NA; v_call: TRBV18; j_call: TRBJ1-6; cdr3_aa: CASSQGVEGSPLHF; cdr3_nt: TGTGCCAGCTCACAGGGTGTCGAGGGTTCACCCCTCCACTTT
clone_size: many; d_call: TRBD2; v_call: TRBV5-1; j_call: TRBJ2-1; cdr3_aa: CASSSLAGGDNEQFF; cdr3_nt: TGCGCCAGCAGCTCGCTAGCGGGAGGAGACAATGAGCAGTTCTTC
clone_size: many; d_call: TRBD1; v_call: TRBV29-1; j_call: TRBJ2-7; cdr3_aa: CSAEVGQGLGEQYF; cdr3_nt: TGCAGCGCCGAGGTCGGACAGGGGCTTGGGGAGCAGTACTTC
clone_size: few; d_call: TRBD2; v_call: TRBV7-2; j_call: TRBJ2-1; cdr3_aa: CASSLQIRGRAGNEQFF; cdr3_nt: TGTGCCAGCAGCTTACAAATTCGCGGGAGGGCTGGCAATGAGCAGTTCTTC
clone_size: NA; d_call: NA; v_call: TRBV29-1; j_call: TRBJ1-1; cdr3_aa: CSVEGEGPTNTEAFF; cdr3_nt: TGCAGCGTTGAAGGGGAAGGACCGACGAACACTGAAGCTTTCTTT
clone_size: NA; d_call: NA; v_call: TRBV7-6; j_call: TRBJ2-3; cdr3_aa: CASSLGRTRDTQYF; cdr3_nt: TGTGCCAGCAGCCTGGGACGGACCCGAGATACGCAGTATTTT
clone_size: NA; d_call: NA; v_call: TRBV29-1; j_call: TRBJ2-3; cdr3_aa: CSVAGGVTDTQYF; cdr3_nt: TGCAGCGTTGCGGGCGGAGTCACAGATACGCAGTATTTT
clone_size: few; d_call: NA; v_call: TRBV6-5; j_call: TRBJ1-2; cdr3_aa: CASKYEGGNGYTF; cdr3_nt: TGTGCCAGCAAATATGAGGGAGGGAATGGCTACACCTTC
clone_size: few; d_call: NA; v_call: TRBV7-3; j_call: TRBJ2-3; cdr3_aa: CASSSSGAADTQYF; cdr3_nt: TGTGCCAGCAGCTCCTCGGGGGCGGCAGATACGCAGTATTTT
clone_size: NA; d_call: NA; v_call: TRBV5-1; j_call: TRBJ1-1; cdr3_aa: CASRSGLNTEAFF; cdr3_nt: TGCGCCAGCAGGTCAGGGTTGAACACTGAAGCTTTCTTT
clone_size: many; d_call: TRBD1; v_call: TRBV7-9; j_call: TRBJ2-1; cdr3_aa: CASSTWTGDNEQFF; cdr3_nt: TGTGCCAGCAGTACTTGGACAGGGGACAATGAGCAGTTCTTC
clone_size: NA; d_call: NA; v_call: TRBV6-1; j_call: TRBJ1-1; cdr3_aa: CASSDVEAFF; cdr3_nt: TGTGCCAGCAGTGACGTTGAAGCTTTCTTT
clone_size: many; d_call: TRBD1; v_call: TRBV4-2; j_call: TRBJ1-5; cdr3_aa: CASSQDMGQGNQPQHF; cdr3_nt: TGTGCCAGCAGCCAAGACATGGGACAGGGTAATCAGCCCCAGCATTTT